Listed here are 23 T cell receptor beta chains from one sample, sequenced in a study of shared T cell receptors in the human thymus. Libraries were prepared by immunoSEQ multiplex PCR; TCRdb keeps only in-frame clonotypes and omits some of them. The data show hundreds of thousands of clones, approximately 88% seen once. This sample also belongs to another study, concerning human thymus T cells.

Source material: thymocytes. The receptor set was obtained from a boy under three years old with a congenital heart defect.

The genes are TRBV13 and TRBJ2-7; D is undetermined. Germline CDR1 PRHDT, CDR2 FYEKMQ (reference sequence). CDR3 length: 13 amino acids. V was cut by 0 bases and J by 3 bases, with 6 bases left in between. This CDR3 is CASSLGQDYEQYF. CDR3 nucleotide sequence: TGTGCCAGCAGCTTAGGTCAGGACTACGAGCAGTACTTC.

This clone came up a few times. The chain couples TRBV28 to TRBJ2-1; 7 positions match TRBD1. CDR3 length: 16 amino acids. Germline-derived CDR1 and CDR2 are MDHEN and SYDVKM. The junction had 13 bases not matched to a gene; V was cut back by 7 bases and J by 4 bases. CDR3 sequence: CASNPRGGQWYNEQFF. The CDR3 DNA follows: TGTGCCAGCAACCCGCGAGGGGGACAGTGGTACAATGAGCAGTTCTTC. The whole variable domain, remainder taken from reference TRBV28 and TRBJ2-1, is DVKVTQSSRYLVKRTGEKVFLECVQDMDHENMFWYRQDPGLGLRLIYFSYDVKMKEKGDIPEGYSVSREKKERFSLILESASTNQTSMYLCASNPRGGQWYNEQFFGPGTRLTVL.

Here the CDR3 DNA reads TGTGCCAGCAGCGCTGAGACTAGCAGAGACAATGAGCAGTTCTTC. Its protein is CASSAETSRDNEQFF. The rearrangement uses TRBV5-4 and TRBJ2-1, with 7 positions matching TRBD2. V lost 4 bases to trimming and J lost 5 bases; unmatched junction nucleotides: 9. Germline V lookup: CDR1 SGHNT, CDR2 YYREEE (reference sequence). The CDR3 consists of 15 residues.

V gene TRBV30 combines with J gene TRBJ1-1, with 7 bases lining up with TRBD1. The germline gives CDR1 GTSNPN, CDR2 SVGIG (reference sequence). J lost 1 base, V lost 3 bases, and 5 bases had no gene match. The CDR3 contains 14 residues. This chain's CDR3 is CAWSPTGRNTEAFF. The CDR3 DNA is TGTGCCTGGAGCCCGACAGGGAGGAACACTGAAGCTTTCTTT.

Points on this clone: Other DNA sequences from this sample encode an identical CDR3 as well. The rearrangement joins TRBV4-3 to TRBJ2-7, with TRBD2 matching over 9 bases. V lost 1 base, J lost 7 bases, and 11 bases stayed unmatched. From germline, CDR1 is LGHNA and CDR2 YSLEER. There are 16 residues in the CDR3. CDR3: CASSQVLGGRGGEQYF. The CDR3 bases are TGCGCCAGCAGCCAAGTCCTCGGCGGGAGGGGAGGTGAGCAGTACTTC.

The chain uses TRBV5-8 and TRBJ1-4; TRBD1 agrees at 8 bases. The CDR3 runs 17 residues. CDR1 is SGHTS, CDR2 YDEGEE, per germline. Germline trimming cut 3 bases from V and 2 bases from J; bases unmatched to any gene: 9. CDR3 in amino acids: CASSSRTGRKTNEKLFF. The DNA for the CDR3 is TGTGCCAGCAGCTCTCGGACAGGGAGAAAGACTAATGAAAAACTGTTTTTT.

CDR3 bases: TGTGCTAGTGGTTGGGAATCCGGGACAGGCTCCTATGGCTACACCTTC. It yields the protein CASGWESGTGSYGYTF. The chain uses TRBV12-5 and TRBJ1-2; 8 bases are a match to TRBD1. With V trimmed by 4 bases and J by 4 bases, 11 bases remained unmatched. The CDR3 length is 16 residues. In germline, CDR1 is LGHNT, CDR2 FRNRAP.

The rearrangement links TRBV10-3 to TRBJ2-5; 7 bases align to TRBD2. Gene TRBJ2-7 matches the end of the DNA better, so the J call may be wrong. The germline V gene encodes CDR1 ENHRY and CDR2 SYGVKD. The CDR3 sequence is 15 residues long. Written as DNA, the CDR3 is TGTGCCATCAGTGAGTCGAGGGGAGGGTTCCACGAGCAGTACTTC. Encoded protein: CAISESRGGFHEQYF.

The chain recombines TRBV7-9 with TRBJ2-5; 8 nucleotides agree with TRBD2. Germline V CDR1 and CDR2: SEHNR, FQNEAQ (reference sequence). Trimming cost V 0 bases and J 4 bases; bases outside gene matches: 16. The CDR3 is made up of 19 amino acids. Here the CDR3 reads CASSLAPPLSGTLGETQYF. For the CDR3, the DNA is TGTGCCAGCAGCTTAGCACCACCCCTTAGCGGGACCTTGGGAGAGACCCAGTACTTC.

The V and J genes are TRBV7-2 and TRBJ2-5; TRBD2 aligns across 13 bases. CDR3 size: 16 residues. Per germline, CDR1 SGHTA and CDR2 FQGNSA. The V and J ends lost 4 bases and 5 bases, in that order; junction bases with no gene match: 7. In DNA, the CDR3 is TGTGCCAGCAGCTGCCGGACTAGCGGGAGTGGGGAGACCCAGTACTTC. Encoded protein: CASSCRTSGSGETQYF.

The V and J genes are TRBV18 and TRBJ2-7; D gene uncertain. The CDR3 contains 17 residues. Trimming took off 2 bases at V and 0 bases at J, with 17 bases between the two ends. Germline CDR1 reads KGHSH; CDR2 reads LQKENI. The CDR3 DNA sequence: TGTGCCAGCTCACCAACGACCCGACTGGTGAGCTCCTACGAGCAGTACTTC. Translating gives CASSPTTRLVSSYEQYF.

This clone was recorded once. The chain joins TRBV14 to TRBJ2-5; 8 bases align to TRBD2. The CDR3 covers 19 residues. CDR1 and CDR2 (germline): SGHDN, FVKESK. Trimming at V came to 0 bases and at J to 4 bases, leaving 16 bases not matched to a gene. For the CDR3, the DNA is TGTGCCAGCAGCCAAGAAAATAAGCGGGCTAGCGGGTCTTCAGAGACCCAGTACTTC. Encoded protein: CASSQENKRASGSSETQYF.

The rearrangement uses TRBV5-1 and TRBJ2-1; 11 bases are shared with TRBD2. V was clipped by 0 bases and J by 3 bases; unmatched bases: 5. This CDR3 is built from 17 residues. The germline gives CDR1 SGHRS, CDR2 YFSETQ. The CDR3 DNA reads TGCGCCAGCAGCTTGGGGGGGACTAGCGGCAACTACAATGAGCAGTTCTTC. Residues: CASSLGGTSGNYNEQFF.

The chain uses TRBV19 and TRBJ2-1; 8 nucleotides line up with TRBD1. CDR1 is LNHDA, CDR2 SQIVND, per germline (reference sequence). After removal of 4 bases from V and 0 bases from J, the junction contained 8 bases not matched to a gene. The CDR3 length is 17 residues. The CDR3: CASSTNPTGASYNEQFF. The CDR3 nucleotides are TGTGCCAGTAGTACCAACCCGACAGGGGCCTCCTACAATGAGCAGTTCTTC.

There are a few counts of this clone. The CDR3 DNA reads TGTGCCAGCAGCCAGGGGGCGGAGGGAAACACCATATATTTT. It codes for CASSQGAEGNTIYF. The gene calls are TRBV2 and TRBJ1-3; 8 positions agree with TRBD1. After removal of 6 bases from V and 4 bases from J, the junction contained 5 bases not matched to a gene. The CDR3 is 14 amino acids. In germline, CDR1 is SNHLY, CDR2 FYNNEI.

The CDR3 spells CASSQEGLGLAGVEGHNEQFF. The CDR3 coding sequence is TGCGCCAGCAGCCAAGAGGGTTTAGGACTAGCGGGAGTTGAGGGCCACAATGAGCAGTTCTTC. The chain uses TRBV4-3 and TRBJ2-1; 13 bases align to TRBD2. Germline assignment: CDR1 LGHNA and CDR2 YSLEER. This CDR3 has 21 residues. V lost 0 bases to trimming and J lost 5 bases; unmatched junction nucleotides: 16.

This clone has only a few counts. CDR3 nucleotide sequence: TGTGCCAGCAGCCCAGGACAGGCTTCCATCATGAACACTGAAGCTTTCTTT. It translates to CASSPGQASIMNTEAFF. The genes are TRBV5-4 and TRBJ1-1; 7 nucleotides align to TRBD1. The CDR3 is made up of 17 amino acids. Trimming took 4 bases from V and 0 from J; bases not matched to a gene: 12. CDR1 and CDR2 (germline): SGHNT, YYREEE (reference sequence).

Here the CDR3 DNA reads TGTGCCAGCAGCACGGGACTAGCGGGAGGACACCCACAAGATACGCAGTATTTT. Translating it yields CASSTGLAGGHPQDTQYF. This rearrangement joins TRBV9 to TRBJ2-3; 15 nucleotides align to TRBD2. Looked up from germline, CDR1 is SGDLS and CDR2 is YYNGEE. The CDR3 totals 18 residues. The V segment lost 4 bases and the J segment 5 bases; nucleotides outside the gene matches: 11.

The chain joins TRBV10-1 to TRBJ2-1, with 10 bases lining up with TRBD2. The CDR3 loop spans 17 amino acids. V gave up 5 bases and J gave up 2 bases; unmatched junction bases: 9. Looked up from germline, CDR1 is WNHNN and CDR2 is SYGVQD (reference sequence). The CDR3 sequence is CASSPRDSGRTYNEQFF. Written as DNA, the CDR3 is TGCGCCAGCAGTCCGAGAGATAGCGGGAGGACCTACAATGAGCAGTTCTTC.

CDR3 in amino acids: CASSRGIRLAAHTGELFF. CDR3 bases: TGCGCCAGCAGCCGTGGTATCCGTCTAGCGGCCCACACCGGGGAGCTGTTTTTT. The rearrangement uses TRBV4-3 and TRBJ2-2; 7 bases agree with TRBD2. Germline lookup yields CDR1 LGHNA and CDR2 YSLEER. This CDR3 contains 18 residues. V trimming: 4 bases; J trimming: 3 bases; junction bases outside the gene matches: 14.

This clone has just a few counts. The chain employs TRBV5-1 and TRBJ2-3; 12 nucleotides align to TRBD2. The junction had 1 base not matched to a gene; V was cut back by 0 bases and J by 5 bases. From germline, CDR1 is SGHRS and CDR2 YFSETQ. CDR3 length: 15 residues. This CDR3 reads CASSLGLAGEDTQYF. The CDR3 DNA reads as TGCGCCAGCAGCTTGGGACTAGCGGGAGAAGATACGCAGTATTTT.

The CDR3 loop is CASSPRHRSSSYEQYF. The CDR3 bases are TGCGCCAGCAGTCCGAGACACAGGTCGAGCTCCTACGAGCAGTACTTC. The chain carries TRBV5-1 and TRBJ2-7; possible D gene TRBD1, 5 bases. This CDR3 has 16 amino acids. Germline V gene data show CDR1 as SGHRS and CDR2 as YFSETQ. Trimming left V 5 bases short and J 0 bases short, with 18 bases between.

V and J are TRBV7-2 and TRBJ2-5; 7 positions agree with TRBD1. This CDR3 comprises 13 residues. V lost 6 bases to trimming and J lost 3 bases; unmatched junction nucleotides: 4. Germline CDR1 SGHTA, CDR2 FQGNSA. The CDR3 is CASRVTGEETQYF. CDR3 nucleotide sequence: TGTGCCAGCAGGGTTACAGGGGAAGAGACCCAGTACTTC.